This TCR beta chain is drawn from a study of T cell repertoires in cytomegalovirus infection. Study as a whole: Recently identified HLA-C-restricted CMV epitopes and well-studied HLA-B-restricted CMV epitopes were used by the study. Through public TCR beta signatures, both CMV infection and matching HLA type were indicated. General study findings and limits: The study found HLA-C-restricted CMV-specific TCR beta clonotypes dominating the ex vivo response. Individuals carrying CMV plus the relevant HLA were identified by cumulative frequency of public TCR beta families.

As concerns this clonotype: Its matching antigen is unknown.

Each CDR3 protein is one row after TCRdb ran MiXCR on the reads. The sample has just over 450,000 distinct CDR3 sequences, approximately 42% seen once. The CDR3 has 13 amino acids. Germline lookup yields CDR1 LGHNT and CDR2 FRNRAP. Deletions cut 6 bases from V and 0 bases from J, with 3 bases between. V gene TRBV12-5 combines with J gene TRBJ2-6, with no clear D. The input for sequencing was cultured PBMCs, taken from culture after CMV antigen stimulation. This clonotype was obtained from a human donor in good health (CMV status not recorded). Some clones in this sample may be carry-over from other donors' samples. The chain's CDR3 is CASGPSGANVLTF. The DNA for the CDR3 is TGTGCTAGTGGGCCCTCTGGGGCCAACGTCCTGACTTTC.